These 24 T cell receptor beta chains originate from one sample sequenced in a study of molecular identifiers for immune sequencing clone quantification (dated by TCRdb to the late 2010s). Library creation used PCR. The sequencer was an Illumina HiSeq 4000. The raw public reads went through TCRdb reprocessing: fastp at Q25, MiXCR clone calling, in-frame beta chains kept. One record per CDR3 amino acid sequence lists the most common genes and DNA. The sample has just under 650,000 distinct CDR3 sequences on record, about 20% of them singletons. The ten largest account for about 0.9% of the sample. Material: naive CD8+ T cells from blood, with Jurkat cell RNA spiked in. The cell subset or site label, as the study defines it: FACS-sorted CD8+CD4-CCR7+CD45RA+ naive T cells. These TCRs come from a human donor in good health. Some libraries in this study had Jurkat cell RNA spiked in.

This clonotype was picked up many times. The chain links TRBV10-2 to TRBJ2-7, with TRBD1 as a possible D gene (5 bases). V was shortened by 2 bases and J by 5 bases, with 16 bases between the two germline ends. CDR1 is WSHSY, CDR2 SAAADI, per germline. The CDR3 has 15 amino acids. The CDR3 region is CASSERGLRSDEQYF. In DNA, the CDR3 is TGCGCCAGCAGTGAGAGGGGCCTACGGTCCGACGAGCAGTACTTC.

This clonotype was observed a handful of times. J is TRBJ1-5 and V is TRBV19, with D perhaps matching TRBD1 (6 bases). The V gene's germline CDR1 is LNHDA and CDR2 SQIVND (reference sequence). Deletions cut 5 bases from V and 0 bases from J, with 8 bases between. The CDR3 is 14 residues long. CDR3: CASSWTDSNQPQHF. Written as DNA, the CDR3 is TGTGCCAGTAGTTGGACAGATAGCAATCAGCCCCAGCATTTT.

This clonotype has at least ten counts. This rearrangement joins TRBV19 to TRBJ2-7; unclear D gene. This CDR3 comprises 16 residues. Germline assignment: CDR1 LNHDA and CDR2 SQIVND (reference sequence). Trimming removed 0 bases from V and 2 bases from J, with 14 bases in between. The DNA of the CDR3 is TGTGCCAGTAGTATAGATCCCACGCCAGACACCTACGAGCAGTACTTC. As protein: CASSIDPTPDTYEQYF.

The V gene is TRBV5-1, the J gene TRBJ1-1; the match to TRBD1 covers 7 bases. Trimming took 1 base from V and 2 from J; bases not matched to a gene: 8. There are 16 residues in the CDR3. Germline V gene lookup returns CDR1 SGHRS and CDR2 YFSETQ. CDR3 loop: CASSLPSTGRNTEAFF. The CDR3 DNA reads TGCGCCAGCAGCTTGCCCTCGACAGGGCGAAACACTGAAGCTTTCTTT.

This clonotype has a handful of counts. V usage is TRBV2 and J usage is TRBJ2-1; tentative D call: TRBD2 (6 bases). Germline-derived CDR1 and CDR2 are SNHLY and FYNNEI. The CDR3 covers 16 residues. V dropped 6 bases and J dropped 7 bases, with 22 bases sitting between them. CDR3 DNA: TGTGCCAGCAGGCCGGGGAGGCCGGAACTTAGAAATGAGCAGTTCTTC. Translated, it gives CASRPGRPELRNEQFF.

This chain links TRBV4-1 with TRBJ2-5; no clear D gene. V lost 0 bases and J 4 bases, leaving 12 bases between the germline ends. CDR3 length equals 15 residues. In germline, CDR1 is MGHRA, CDR2 YSYEKL. In DNA, the CDR3 is TGCGCCAGCAGCCAAGAGGTTAGGGCAGCAGAGACCCAGTACTTC. As protein: CASSQEVRAAETQYF.

This clonotype was seen ten or more times. The rearrangement uses TRBV29-1 and TRBJ2-1; TRBD1 might be the D (7 bases). Germline values: CDR1 SQVTM, CDR2 ANQGSEA. Trimming cost V 6 bases and J 9 bases, with 18 bases left between them. The CDR3 spans 13 residues. The CDR3 is CSVGGQGDGEQFF. The CDR3 DNA is TGCAGCGTCGGAGGGCAGGGGGACGGTGAGCAGTTCTTC.

This clonotype has a count of ten or more. A read error may produce the germline difference seen at one junction end. The chain recombines TRBV7-3 with TRBJ2-5; TRBD2 matches 7 bases. The germline gives CDR1 SGHTA, CDR2 FQGTGA. CDR3 length equals 13 residues. CDR3 sequence reads: CASSPTGRPSLSF. The CDR3 DNA reads as TGTGCCAGCAGCCCCACCGGGAGGCCCTCTTTGTCCTTC.

J is TRBJ2-7 and V is TRBV20-1; possibly TRBD1 for D (6 bases). Germline V gene data show CDR1 as DFQATT and CDR2 as SNEGSKA (reference sequence). Trimming left V 0 bases short and J 5 bases short, with 17 bases between. The CDR3 has 15 residues. The CDR3 is CSARDRYGQLDEQYF. CDR3 sequence (DNA): TGCAGTGCTAGAGATCGGTACGGACAGCTAGACGAGCAGTACTTC.

In the case of this clonotype: A much larger clone is a single base away; this may be a read error. Because the CDR3 is missing its conserved closing phenylalanine or tryptophan, this is likely a read error. The gene calls are TRBV19 and TRBJ2-7, with D tentatively TRBD2 (5 bases). Deletions cut 4 bases from V and 3 bases from J, with 10 bases between. Germline V lookup: CDR1 LNHDA, CDR2 SQIVND (reference sequence). The CDR3 is 13 residues long. The CDR3 reads CASSTGLIYEQYL. The CDR3 DNA follows: TGTGCCAGTAGTACCGGACTGATCTACGAGCAGTACCTC.

As regards this clonotype: This may stem from a read error, because a much larger clone lies one nucleotide away. The chain recombines TRBV7-8 with TRBJ1-3; a weak D match, TRBD1 (5 bases). This CDR3 contains 16 residues. Germline CDR1 reads SGHVS; CDR2 reads FQNEAQ. CDR3 in DNA: TGTGCCAGCAGCCCACGGAGGGGTGTTTCTGGAAACGCCATATATTTT. This gives the protein CASSPRRGVSGNAIYF.

This clonotype was counted many times. The gene calls are TRBV30 and TRBJ2-5; D is unclear. The CDR3 is 13 residues long. V was clipped by 5 bases and J by 1 base, with 11 bases between them. Germline CDR1 reads GTSNPN; CDR2 reads SVGIG (reference sequence). CDR3 in DNA: TGTGCCTGGTCGGTGAGCCTCCAAGAGACCCAGTACTTC. Amino acids: CAWSVSLQETQYF. Full variable domain (rest looked up from reference TRBV30 and TRBJ2-5): SQTIHQWPATLVQPVGSPLSLECTVEGTSNPNLYWYRQAAGRGLQLLFYSVGIGQISSEVPQNLSASRPQDRQFILSSKKLLLSDSGFYLCAWSVSLQETQYFGPGTRLLVL.

In its sample, this clonotype was seen many times. The rearrangement uses TRBV18 and TRBJ1-2, with a possible D match to TRBD1 (5 bases). CDR1 and CDR2 (germline): KGHSH, LQKENI. The CDR3 has 13 residues. The ends were cut back, 0 bases at V and 3 bases at J, with 5 bases in the middle. CDR3 amino acids: CASSPPGDYGYTF. The CDR3, as DNA: TGTGCCAGCTCACCACCAGGGGACTATGGCTACACCTTC.

This clonotype came up a few times. The CDR3 spells CASSLGVAPLGEQFF. The CDR3 DNA reads as TGTGCCAGTAGTTTGGGGGTGGCCCCGTTGGGTGAGCAGTTCTTC. The chain recombines TRBV19 with TRBJ2-1; D is tentatively TRBD1 or TRBD2 (5 bases each). Looked up from germline, CDR1 is LNHDA and CDR2 is SQIVND (reference sequence). There are 15 residues in the CDR3. Trimming took 5 bases from V and 9 from J, leaving 20 bases between them.

Turning to this clonotype: One base away lies a much larger clone, so this may be a sequencing read error. It is likely a read error, because the conserved phenylalanine at the end of the CDR3 is missing. The chain carries TRBV12-3 or TRBV12-4 and TRBJ2-3, with 13 bases matching TRBD2. There are 17 residues in the CDR3. CDR3 in amino acids: CAISESGLAGRSDTQYL. In nucleotides, the CDR3 is TGTGCCATCAGTGAGTCGGGACTAGCGGGGAGGTCAGATACGCAGTATCTT.

In regard to this clonotype: Since a much larger clone is just one base distant, this may be a read error. The chain recombines TRBV9 with TRBJ2-7; D perhaps matches TRBD2 (6 bases). Per the germline V gene, CDR1 is SGDLS and CDR2 is YYNGEE. The CDR3 runs to 15 residues. V was cut by 2 bases and J by 3 bases, with 15 bases left in between. The CDR3 sequence is CASSVGRGRIYEQYF. The CDR3 DNA sequence: TGTGCCAGCAGCGTGGGACGGGGGAGGATCTACGAGCAGTACTTC.

This clonotype was detected ten times or more. This chain connects TRBV7-9 to TRBJ1-1, with D tentatively TRBD1 (5 bases). CDR1 and CDR2 (germline): SEHNR, FQNEAQ (reference sequence). This CDR3 contains 15 residues. V was pared by 5 bases and J by 3 bases, with 16 bases between. The CDR3 loop is CASSPLGGSDTEAFF. DNA for the CDR3: TGTGCCAGCAGCCCGTTGGGGGGGTCGGACACTGAAGCTTTCTTT.

In regard to this clonotype: A read error may explain this, as a much larger clone is one base away. This chain links TRBV7-2 with TRBJ1-4; perhaps TRBD1 as D (6 bases). CDR3 length: 17 amino acids. Germline lookup yields CDR1 SGHTA and CDR2 FQGNSA. V was trimmed by 2 bases and J by 10 bases, leaving 23 bases between them. The CDR3: CASSLSFYARGHGKLFF. CDR3 sequence (DNA): TGTGCCAGCAGCTTAAGTTTTTATGCCAGGGGCCATGGAAAACTGTTTTTT. Filled out from reference TRBV7-2 and TRBJ1-4, the complete variable domain reads GAGVSQSPSNKVTEKGKDVELRCDPISGHTALYWYRQSLGQGLEFLIYFQGNSAPDKSGLPSDRFSAERTGGSVSTLTIQRTQQEDSAVYLCASSLSFYARGHGKLFFGSGTQLSVL.

On this clonotype itself: One end of the junction fails to match germline, which may point to a read error. This chain links TRBV7-6 with TRBJ2-3, with 12 bases fitting TRBD2. The CDR3 totals 18 residues. CDR1 is SGHVS and CDR2 is FNYEAQ in the germline V gene. The CDR3 reads CASSLSATSGRPADTRYF. In nucleotides, the CDR3 is TGTGCCAGCAGCTTATCCGCGACTAGCGGGAGACCCGCAGATACGCGGTATTTT.

V and J are TRBV2 and TRBJ2-7; possibly TRBD1 or TRBD2 for D (5 bases each). The CDR3 runs 16 residues. In germline, CDR1 is SNHLY, CDR2 FYNNEI. V lost 7 bases, J lost 3 bases, and 22 bases lay in between. CDR3 in DNA: TGTGCCAGCATAACAATATCCGGGACGGGCTACTACGAGCAGTACTTC. Protein product: CASITISGTGYYEQYF.

Concerning this clonotype itself: A read error may account for a junction end that differs from germline. The chain couples TRBV27 to TRBJ2-2; 9 bases align to TRBD1. Germline loops: CDR1 MNHEY, CDR2 SMNVEV (reference sequence). CDR3 size: 13 residues. The CDR3 DNA follows: TGTGCCAGCAGTTTCGGACAGGGGCGGGAGCTGCTTTTT. Protein: CASSFGQGRELLF.

Worth noting for this clonotype: Since a much larger clone is just one base distant, this may be a read error. The V gene is TRBV5-1, the J gene TRBJ1-1; D not resolved. The CDR3 totals 15 residues. The germline CDR1 and CDR2 sequences are SGHRS and YFSETQ. The CDR3: CASGLMRGLDTEAFF. CDR3 in DNA: TGCGCCAGCGGCTTGATGCGGGGTTTGGACACTGAAGCTTTCTTT.

This clonotype was counted a few times. This chain uses TRBV20-1 with TRBJ2-1; 7 bases align to TRBD1. After removal of 0 bases from V and 5 bases from J, the junction contained 7 bases not matched to a gene. The CDR3 spans 15 residues. Germline assignment: CDR1 DFQATT and CDR2 SNEGSKA (reference sequence). CDR3 protein: CSARDWDRVHNEQFF. As DNA, the CDR3 is TGCAGTGCTAGAGATTGGGACAGAGTTCACAATGAGCAGTTCTTC.

The chain combines TRBV13 with TRBJ1-4, with D perhaps matching TRBD1 (5 bases). Germline lookup yields CDR1 PRHDT and CDR2 FYEKMQ (reference sequence). Trimming pared 7 bases from V and 3 bases from J, leaving 9 bases between. The CDR3 covers 13 residues. The CDR3 DNA is TGTGCCAGCACCGTGGGGGCTAATGAAAAACTGTTTTTT. Amino acids: CASTVGANEKLFF.